This T cell receptor beta chain is from a study of T cells in Graves' hyperthyroidism and ophthalmopathy. The source material, RNA transcripts, was used to amplify TCR beta CDR3 regions. The HTBI primer set was used in a first-round RT-PCR of the TCR CDR3. One entry per CDR3 protein, called by TCRdb with MiXCR from the multiplex PCR reads. The repertoire holds 500,000 to 650,000 distinct CDR3 sequences, 14% seen once, with about 14% in the top ten. A few counts support this clonotype. CDR1 MDHEN and CDR2 SYDVKM come from the germline V gene. This CDR3 spans 16 amino acids. V shed 5 bases and J 3 bases; nucleotides not matched to a gene: 6.

The chain links TRBV28 to TRBJ2-6; 8 positions agree with TRBD1. This receptor was identified in a woman in her forties with Graves' hyperthyroidism. Input material: blood. CDR3 bases: TGTGCCAGCAGTCAGCGGACAGGGCGTGGGGCCAACGTCCTGACTTTC. This sequence encodes CASSQRTGRGANVLTF.